These 29 T cell receptor beta chains came from one sample sequenced in a study of cytomegalovirus exposure and HLA in healthy donors. PCR amplification relied on 60 Vbeta primers (plus 13 Jbeta primers). This table comes from immunoSEQ multiplex PCR, and its TCRdb copy is limited to in-frame clones, with some not included. The data hold 150,000 to 170,000 clones, with approximately 81% observed a single time. The sequenced material came from PBMCs. These receptors were collected from a man aged 18-30 years in good health and CMV-seronegative.

This clone was found a few times. CDR3 nucleotide sequence: TGCGCCAGCAGCCAAGAATGGCCAGAACCGAACACCGGGGAGCTGTTTTTT. Amino acid sequence: CASSQEWPEPNTGELFF. V and J are TRBV4-1 and TRBJ2-2; unclear D gene. The CDR3 consists of 17 residues. Germline CDR1 and CDR2: MGHRA and YSYEKL. Trimming pared 0 bases from V and 0 bases from J, leaving 11 bases between.

This clone has a single count. The chain uses TRBV7-9 and TRBJ1-1; tentatively, D is TRBD1 (6 bases). CDR3 length equals 15 residues. V dropped 4 bases and J dropped 6 bases, with 18 bases sitting between them. CDR1 and CDR2 from the germline V gene are SEHNR and FQNEAQ (reference sequence). The CDR3 region is CASSSRDTIGAEAFF. Written as DNA, the CDR3 is TGTGCCAGCAGCTCGAGGGACACTATAGGCGCTGAAGCTTTCTTT.

This chain uses TRBV5-6 with TRBJ2-7; D gene ambiguous. V lost 0 bases and J lost 3, with 7 bases in between. Per the germline V gene, CDR1 is SGHDT and CDR2 is YYEEEE. The CDR3 is 13 residues long. CDR3 nucleotides: TGTGCCAGCAGCTTGGGAAGCGACTACGAGCAGTACTTC. Translated: CASSLGSDYEQYF.

The CDR3 region has the DNA TGTGCCAGCGGACTAGCGGGGGGAGAGACCCAGTACTTC. This encodes CASGLAGGETQYF. This sequence joins TRBV7-7 and TRBJ2-5, with 14 nucleotides matching TRBD2. Unmatched junction bases numbered 0, after V lost 8 bases and J lost 4 bases. Germline CDR1 SSHAT, CDR2 FNYEAQ (reference sequence). The CDR3 is 13 residues long.

The V gene is TRBV30, the J gene TRBJ1-5; D call uncertain. The CDR3 extends over 13 amino acids. Germline CDR1 reads GTSNPN; CDR2 reads SVGIG (reference sequence). Trimming shortened V by 2 bases and J by 7 bases, and 12 bases separated the two germline ends. The CDR3 spells CAWSRAGEQPQHF. In DNA, the CDR3 is TGTGCCTGGAGTAGAGCCGGGGAGCAGCCCCAGCATTTT.

This chain joins TRBV7-9 and TRBJ2-7; 7 nucleotides line up with TRBD1. Trimming took 2 bases from V and 3 from J; bases not matched to a gene: 4. CDR1 SEHNR and CDR2 FQNEAQ come from the germline V gene (reference sequence). CDR3 length equals 14 residues. The CDR3 DNA reads TGTGCCAGCAGCTTAATGGGACAGCTCTACGAGCAGTACTTC. It specifies CASSLMGQLYEQYF. Full variable domain (remainder filled in from reference TRBV7-9 and TRBJ2-7): DTGVSQNPRHKITKRGQNVTFRCDPISEHNRLYWYRQTLGQGPEFLTYFQNEAQLEKSRLLSDRFSAERPKGSFSTLEIQRTEQGDSAMYLCASSLMGQLYEQYFGPGTRLTVT.

The rearrangement links TRBV9 to TRBJ2-1; 11 bases are a match to TRBD1. Germline CDR1 reads SGDLS; CDR2 reads YYNGEE. The trim removed 6 bases at V and 4 bases at J, leaving 6 bases unmatched. This CDR3 contains 15 residues. The CDR3 region is CASTPGTGGYNEQFF. The CDR3 coding sequence is TGTGCCAGCACCCCCGGGACAGGGGGGTACAATGAGCAGTTCTTC. The full variable domain, in which reference TRBV9 and TRBJ2-1 provide the parts outside the CDR3, is DSGVTQTPKHLITATGQRVTLRCSPRSGDLSVYWYQQSLDQGLQFLIQYYNGEERAKGNILERFSAQQFPDLHSELNLSSLELGDSALYFCASTPGTGGYNEQFFGPGTRLTVL.

The chain combines TRBV6-6 with TRBJ1-2; D remains unclear. From germline, CDR1 is MNHNY and CDR2 SVGAGI (reference sequence). The CDR3 runs to 12 residues. V was trimmed by 4 bases and J by 7 bases, leaving 10 bases between them. In DNA form, the CDR3 reads TGTGCCAGCAGTTCCGGGAAGAGTGGCTACACCTTC. Translated, it gives CASSSGKSGYTF.

This clone is a singleton in its sample. The gene calls are TRBV11-2 and TRBJ2-6; D is perhaps TRBD1 (6 bases). Trimming took off 5 bases at V and 1 base at J, with 9 bases between the two ends. CDR3 size: 15 residues. Germline V lookup: CDR1 SGHAT, CDR2 FQNNGV. The CDR3 nucleotides read TGTGCCAGCAGCGCAGGGGAATCTGGGGCCAACGTCCTGACTTTC. As protein: CASSAGESGANVLTF.

This chain uses TRBV9 with TRBJ1-3; D is undetermined. The germline V and J ends were trimmed by 2 bases and 0 bases, with 9 bases remaining between them. The V gene's germline CDR1 is SGDLS and CDR2 YYNGEE. The CDR3 is 15 amino acids. In DNA form, the CDR3 reads TGTGCCAGCAGCGTGGCACAGAGCTCTGGAAACACCATATATTTT. It specifies CASSVAQSSGNTIYF.

Details on this clone: At one boundary the junction diverges from the germline segment, which might be a read error. The chain combines TRBV7-9 with TRBJ2-7, with 12 bases identical to TRBD1. Germline loops: CDR1 SEHNR, CDR2 FQNEAQ (reference sequence). CDR3 size: 17 residues. For the CDR3, the DNA is TGTTCCAGCAGCCTCCGGGTGAGGGACAGGGGGCTCTACGAGCAGTACTTC. It translates to CSSSLRVRDRGLYEQYF. Full variable domain (missing parts from reference TRBV7-9 and TRBJ2-7): DTGVSQNPRHKITKRGQNVTFRCDPISEHNRLYWYRQTLGQGPEFLTYFQNEAQLEKSRLLSDRFSAERPKGSFSTLEIQRTEQGDSAMYLCSSSLRVRDRGLYEQYFGPGTRLTVT.

This sequence joins TRBV5-6 and TRBJ2-5, with TRBD1 as a possible D gene (6 bases). Germline V gene sequence: CDR1 SGHDT, CDR2 YYEEEE. Trimming shortened V by 3 bases and J by 3 bases, and 9 bases separated the two germline ends. The CDR3 runs to 13 residues. As DNA, the CDR3 is TGTGCCAGCAGCTGGGGGCAGGAAGAGACCCAGTACTTC. Its protein is CASSWGQEETQYF.

CDR3 bases: TGTGCCAGCAGTGAAGGATCAAAGACAGGTACTGAAGCTTTCTTT. Encoded protein: CASSEGSKTGTEAFF. The V call is TRBV6-1, the J call TRBJ1-1; maybe TRBD1 (6 bases). With 1 base removed from V and 5 bases from J, the gap between germline ends came to 14 bases. In germline, CDR1 is MNHNS, CDR2 SASEGT. The length of the CDR3 is 15 residues.

The V gene is TRBV7-9, the J gene TRBJ1-2; 7 bases map to TRBD1. The germline V gene has CDR1 SEHNR and CDR2 FQNEAQ (reference sequence). The CDR3 loop spans 14 amino acids. With V trimmed by 4 bases and J by 4 bases, 6 bases remained unmatched. As DNA, the CDR3 is TGTGCCAGCAGCTGGGAAGGGGGCCCCTATGGCTACACCTTC. This sequence encodes CASSWEGGPYGYTF. The variable domain in full, completed from reference TRBV7-9 and TRBJ1-2, reads DTGVSQNPRHKITKRGQNVTFRCDPISEHNRLYWYRQTLGQGPEFLTYFQNEAQLEKSRLLSDRFSAERPKGSFSTLEIQRTEQGDSAMYLCASSWEGGPYGYTFGSGTRLTVV.

The rearrangement links TRBV7-2 to TRBJ2-7; D unclear. This CDR3 is 13 amino acids long. Germline V gives CDR1 SGHTA, CDR2 FQGNSA. Trimming cost V 5 bases and J 4 bases, with 12 bases left between them. In nucleotides, the CDR3 is TGTGCCAGCAGCCCCCGCCCCGGGTACGAGCAGTACTTC. Encoded protein: CASSPRPGYEQYF. Complete variable domain (other parts from reference TRBV7-2 and TRBJ2-7): GAGVSQSPSNKVTEKGKDVELRCDPISGHTALYWYRQSLGQGLEFLIYFQGNSAPDKSGLPSDRFSAERTGGSVSTLTIQRTQQEDSAVYLCASSPRPGYEQYFGPGTRLTVT.

This chain joins TRBV28 and TRBJ2-7, with D perhaps TRBD1 (5 bases). The V end was cut by 7 bases, the J end by 5 bases, with 15 bases between. Germline V gene sequence: CDR1 MDHEN, CDR2 SYDVKM. The length of the CDR3 is 13 residues. CDR3 protein: CASTQTGTDEQYF. CDR3 nucleotide sequence: TGTGCCAGCACCCAAACAGGCACCGACGAGCAGTACTTC.

The chain carries TRBV4-3 and TRBJ2-3, with 10 bases that match TRBD1. This CDR3 region has 16 residues. The germline CDR1 and CDR2 sequences are LGHNA and YSLEER. The V and J ends lost 0 bases and 4 bases, in that order; junction bases with no gene match: 4. The CDR3 DNA is TGCGCCAGCAGCCAAGATAGAGGACAGGGGGCAGATACGCAGTATTTT. Amino acids: CASSQDRGQGADTQYF.

The count of this clone is one. The rearrangement uses TRBV27 and TRBJ2-7; the D gene is possibly TRBD1 (6 bases). Trimming shortened V by 2 bases and J by 3 bases, and 11 bases separated the two germline ends. This CDR3 is built from 14 residues. From germline, CDR1 is MNHEY and CDR2 SMNVEV (reference sequence). CDR3 coding DNA: TGTGCCAGCAGTTTAGGAGGCAGGGGCTACGAGCAGTACTTC. It specifies CASSLGGRGYEQYF.

The chain employs TRBV27 and TRBJ2-4; possible D gene TRBD2, 5 bases. This CDR3 spans 17 amino acids. In germline, CDR1 is MNHEY, CDR2 SMNVEV (reference sequence). V shed 5 bases and J shed 0 bases, with 17 bases lying between them. CDR3 amino acids: CASSPILVEEAKNIQYF. DNA of the CDR3: TGTGCCAGCAGTCCCATTCTAGTGGAGGAAGCCAAAAACATTCAGTACTTC.

The chain has TRBV4-1 and TRBJ2-4; D is perhaps TRBD2 (7 bases). Germline CDR1 and CDR2: MGHRA and YSYEKL. This CDR3 comprises 15 residues. Trimming took 3 bases from V and 6 from J, leaving 15 bases between them. The CDR3 loop reads CASSQGGSGANIQYF. The CDR3 DNA reads as TGCGCCAGCAGCCAGGGGGGGTCAGGGGCAAACATTCAGTACTTC.

V is TRBV5-6 and J is TRBJ2-3; 8 positions match TRBD2. Germline CDR1 reads SGHDT; CDR2 reads YYEEEE. Unmatched junction bases numbered 11, after V lost 2 bases and J lost 3 bases. The CDR3 is 17 amino acids. CDR3 amino acids: CASSFLTAGEVTDTQYF. CDR3 nucleotides: TGTGCCAGCAGCTTCCTCACAGCGGGAGAAGTAACAGATACGCAGTATTTT. Looking up the rest from reference TRBV5-6 and TRBJ2-3 gives the full variable domain: DAGVTQSPTHLIKTRGQQVTLRCSPKSGHDTVSWYQQALGQGPQFIFQYYEEEERQRGNFPDRFSGHQFPNYSSELNVNALLLGDSALYLCASSFLTAGEVTDTQYFGPGTRLTVL.

This chain uses TRBV25-1 with TRBJ1-6; possibly TRBD1 for D (5 bases). Trimming shortened V by 1 base and J by 5 bases, and 15 bases separated the two germline ends. This CDR3 comprises 17 residues. Per the germline V gene, CDR1 is MGHDK and CDR2 is SYGVNS. The CDR3 loop is CASSESLEQADNSPLHF. CDR3 bases: TGTGCCAGCAGTGAATCGCTGGAACAGGCTGATAATTCACCCCTCCACTTT.

V is TRBV10-1 and J is TRBJ2-7, with 7 bases identical to TRBD1. V lost 0 bases to trimming and J lost 2 bases; unmatched junction nucleotides: 4. This CDR3 comprises 15 residues. Germline V gives CDR1 WNHNN, CDR2 SYGVQD (reference sequence). CDR3 protein: CASSESTGLPYEQYF. Written as DNA, the CDR3 is TGCGCCAGCAGTGAGTCGACAGGGCTCCCCTACGAGCAGTACTTC.

The chain has TRBV7-2 and TRBJ1-2; D is ambiguous. Germline CDR1 and CDR2: SGHTA and FQGNSA. The V end was cut by 0 bases, the J end by 5 bases, with 19 bases between. CDR3 size: 17 residues. The CDR3 nucleotides are TGTGCCAGCAGCTTAGCTGTCGTTGCGGGAACACATTATGGCTACACCTTC. Protein sequence: CASSLAVVAGTHYGYTF. Supplemented by reference TRBV7-2 and TRBJ1-2, the full variable domain reads GAGVSQSPSNKVTEKGKDVELRCDPISGHTALYWYRQSLGQGLEFLIYFQGNSAPDKSGLPSDRFSAERTGGSVSTLTIQRTQQEDSAVYLCASSLAVVAGTHYGYTFGSGTRLTVV.

The CDR3 DNA follows: TGTGCCAGCGCGGGAGGGCACTCAAATGAGCAGTTCTTC. Amino acid sequence: CASAGGHSNEQFF. This chain uses TRBV5-4 with TRBJ2-1, with 9 bases aligning to TRBD2. Trimming cost V 7 bases and J 7 bases; bases outside gene matches: 6. This CDR3 has 13 amino acids. Germline V gives CDR1 SGHNT, CDR2 YYREEE (reference sequence).

The chain joins TRBV7-2 to TRBJ2-5; D call uncertain. The J call is uncertain, as TRBJ2-7 better fits the DNA end. Germline V gene lookup returns CDR1 SGHTA and CDR2 FQGNSA. The CDR3 length is 12 residues. The CDR3 is CASSTHPYEQYF. DNA for the CDR3: TGTGCCAGCAGCACCCATCCCTACGAGCAGTACTTC.

The V call is TRBV6-1, the J call TRBJ2-2, with unresolved D. The germline gives CDR1 MNHNS, CDR2 SASEGT. The CDR3 has 13 amino acids. The germline V and J ends were trimmed by 4 bases and 4 bases, with 7 bases remaining between them. The CDR3 loop reads CASSVSGTGELFF. CDR3 bases: TGTGCCAGCAGTGTATCGGGCACCGGGGAGCTGTTTTTT.

The chain uses TRBV4-3 and TRBJ2-1, with 11 bases fitting TRBD1. CDR1 and CDR2 (germline): LGHNA, YSLEER. The CDR3 totals 16 residues. Losses at the gene ends were 0 bases for V and 8 bases for J; bases not matched to a gene: 6. This CDR3 is CASSQEGQGVADEQFF. The CDR3, as DNA: TGCGCCAGCAGCCAAGAGGGACAGGGGGTTGCAGATGAGCAGTTCTTC.

This clone was seen a handful of times. The V gene is TRBV5-1, the J gene TRBJ2-7, with D perhaps TRBD2 (6 bases). There are 11 residues in the CDR3. Trimming took off 5 bases at V and 3 bases at J, with 6 bases between the two ends. Germline CDR1 is SGHRS and CDR2 is YFSETQ. The CDR3 bases are TGCGCCAGCAGGGGGGGCTACGAGCAGTACTTC. It is translated as CASRGGYEQYF.